This T cell receptor beta chain was documented in a study of T cell changes during pregnancy in multiple sclerosis. The repertoire was sequenced with immunoSEQ multiplex PCR; TCRdb's copy has only in-frame clones and lacks some. The sample yields about 53,000 clones, 80% to 95% seen once. V was shortened by 3 bases and J by 1 base, with 7 bases between the two germline ends. Per germline, CDR1 MNHEY and CDR2 SVGAGI. The CDR3 consists of 13 residues. The sequence was obtained from a female donor with multiple sclerosis, enrolled in a pregnancy study. This chain links TRBV6-5 with TRBJ2-7; D uncertain. The sequencing used CD4+ T cells from peripheral blood mononuclear cells, collected in the third trimester of pregnancy. DNA of the CDR3: TGTGCCAGCAGTTATCACCAGTCCTACGAGCAGTACTTC. It yields the protein CASSYHQSYEQYF.